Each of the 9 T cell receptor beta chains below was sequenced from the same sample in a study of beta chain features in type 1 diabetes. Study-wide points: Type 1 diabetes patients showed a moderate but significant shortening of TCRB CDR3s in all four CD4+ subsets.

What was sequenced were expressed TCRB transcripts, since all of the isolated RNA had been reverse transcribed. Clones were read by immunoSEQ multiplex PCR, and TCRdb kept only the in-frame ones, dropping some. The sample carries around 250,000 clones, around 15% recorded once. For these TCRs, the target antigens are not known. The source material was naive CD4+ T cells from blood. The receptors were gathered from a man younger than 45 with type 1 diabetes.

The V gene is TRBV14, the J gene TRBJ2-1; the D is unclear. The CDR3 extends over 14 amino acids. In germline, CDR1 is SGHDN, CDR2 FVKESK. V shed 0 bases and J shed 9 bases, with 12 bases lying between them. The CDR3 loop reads CASSQDMWRGEQFF. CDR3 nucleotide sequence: TGTGCCAGCAGCCAAGATATGTGGCGAGGTGAGCAGTTCTTC.

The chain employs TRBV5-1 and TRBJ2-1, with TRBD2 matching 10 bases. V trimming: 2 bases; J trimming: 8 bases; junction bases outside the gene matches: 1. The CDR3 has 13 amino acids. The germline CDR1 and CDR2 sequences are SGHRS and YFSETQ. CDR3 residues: CASSLAGGHEQFF. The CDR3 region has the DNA TGCGCCAGCAGCTTAGCGGGAGGGCATGAGCAGTTCTTC.

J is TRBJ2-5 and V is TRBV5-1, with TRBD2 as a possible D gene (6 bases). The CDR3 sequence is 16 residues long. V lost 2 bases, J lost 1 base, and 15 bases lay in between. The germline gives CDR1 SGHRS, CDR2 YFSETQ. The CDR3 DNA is TGCGCCAGCAGCTTACCTAGCGCTTACTTCCAAGAGACCCAGTACTTC. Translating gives CASSLPSAYFQETQYF.

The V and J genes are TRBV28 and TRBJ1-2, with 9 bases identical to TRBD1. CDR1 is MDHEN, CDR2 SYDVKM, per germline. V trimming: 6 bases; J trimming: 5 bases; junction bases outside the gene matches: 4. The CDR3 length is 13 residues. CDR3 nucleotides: TGTGCCAGCAGCAAGGGACAGGGTTATGGCTACACCTTC. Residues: CASSKGQGYGYTF.

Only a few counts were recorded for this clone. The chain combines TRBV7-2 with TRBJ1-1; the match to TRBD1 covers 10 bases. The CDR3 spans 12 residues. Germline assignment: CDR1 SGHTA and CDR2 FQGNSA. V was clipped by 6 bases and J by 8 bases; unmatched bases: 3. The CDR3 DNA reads TGTGCCAGCAGTCGGGGACAGGGGGAAGCTTTCTTT. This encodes CASSRGQGEAFF.

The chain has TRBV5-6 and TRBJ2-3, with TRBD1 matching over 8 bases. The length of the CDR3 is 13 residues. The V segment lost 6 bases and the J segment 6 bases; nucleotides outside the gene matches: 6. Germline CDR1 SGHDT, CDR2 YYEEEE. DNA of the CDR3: TGTGCCAGCAACACAGGGGGGCCGGATACGCAGTATTTT. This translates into CASNTGGPDTQYF. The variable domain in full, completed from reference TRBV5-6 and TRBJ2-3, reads DAGVTQSPTHLIKTRGQQVTLRCSPKSGHDTVSWYQQALGQGPQFIFQYYEEEERQRGNFPDRFSGHQFPNYSSELNVNALLLGDSALYLCASNTGGPDTQYFGPGTRLTVL.

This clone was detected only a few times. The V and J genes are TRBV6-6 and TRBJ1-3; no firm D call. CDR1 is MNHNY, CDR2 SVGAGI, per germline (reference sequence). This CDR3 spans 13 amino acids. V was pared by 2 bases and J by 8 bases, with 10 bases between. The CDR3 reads CASSYGGLDTIYF. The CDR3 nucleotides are TGTGCCAGCAGTTACGGAGGTTTGGACACCATATATTTT.

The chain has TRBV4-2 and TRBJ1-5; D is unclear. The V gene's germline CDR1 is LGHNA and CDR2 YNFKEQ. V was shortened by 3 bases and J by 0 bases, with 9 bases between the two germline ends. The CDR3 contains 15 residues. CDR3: CASSQDLNSNQPQHF. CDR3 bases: TGTGCCAGCAGCCAGGACTTGAATAGCAATCAGCCCCAGCATTTT.

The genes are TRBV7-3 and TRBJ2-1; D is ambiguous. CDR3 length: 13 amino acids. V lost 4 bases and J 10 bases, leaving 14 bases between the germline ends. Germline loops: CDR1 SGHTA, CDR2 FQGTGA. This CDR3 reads CASSSHGPQEQFF. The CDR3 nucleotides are TGTGCCAGCAGCTCCCACGGTCCCCAAGAGCAGTTCTTC.